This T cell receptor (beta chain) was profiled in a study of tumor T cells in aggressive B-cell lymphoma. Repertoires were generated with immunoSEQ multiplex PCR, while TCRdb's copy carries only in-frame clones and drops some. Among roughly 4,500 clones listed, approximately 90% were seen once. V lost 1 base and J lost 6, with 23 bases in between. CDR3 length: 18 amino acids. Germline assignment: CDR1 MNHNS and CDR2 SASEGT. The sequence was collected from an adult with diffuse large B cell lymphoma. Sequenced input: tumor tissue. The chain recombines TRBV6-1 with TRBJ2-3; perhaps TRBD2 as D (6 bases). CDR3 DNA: TGTGCCAGCAGTGAAGGGGAGAGGGCCGGGACTTCGCAGGATACGCAGTATTTT. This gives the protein CASSEGERAGTSQDTQYF.